Below, 7 T cell receptor beta chains from the same sample are listed, as sequenced in a study of T cells in Graves' hyperthyroidism and ophthalmopathy. What was amplified from RNA transcripts were TCR beta CDR3 regions. Carried out on the TCR CDR3, a first-round RT-PCR used the HTBI primer set. Via MiXCR, TCRdb re-called the multiplex PCR reads, giving one row per CDR3 protein. This table holds about 420,000 distinct CDR3 sequences, about an eighth found once. Material for sequencing was blood. The receptors here all came from a woman between 18 and 29 years old with Graves' hyperthyroidism.

The chain recombines TRBV4-1 with TRBJ2-1; 8 nucleotides align to TRBD1. With V trimmed by 3 bases and J by 13 bases, 14 bases remained unmatched. Germline loops: CDR1 MGHRA, CDR2 YSYEKL. The CDR3 has 15 residues. In DNA form, the CDR3 reads TGCGCCAGCAGCCAGGGGGCCCTGGACAGGGACCCACAGTTCTTC. Amino acid sequence: CASSQGALDRDPQFF.

This clonotype was found a few times. The chain employs TRBV14 and TRBJ2-3, with TRBD1 matching over 9 bases. Unmatched junction bases numbered 15, after V lost 1 base and J lost 4 bases. The CDR3 contains 19 residues. The germline CDR1 and CDR2 sequences are SGHDN and FVKESK. The CDR3: CASSQVSGPFGTGPDTQYF. The CDR3 nucleotides are TGTGCCAGCAGCCAAGTATCCGGACCGTTCGGGACAGGGCCAGATACGCAGTATTTT. Looking up the rest from reference TRBV14 and TRBJ2-3 gives the full variable domain: EAGVTQFPSHSVIEKGQTVTLRCDPISGHDNLYWYRRVMGKEIKFLLHFVKESKQDESGMPNNRFLAERTGGTYSTLKVQPAELEDSGVYFCASSQVSGPFGTGPDTQYFGPGTRLTVL.

In this sample, this clonotype turned up many times. This rearrangement joins TRBV7-2 to TRBJ1-5; D call uncertain. The CDR3 has 16 residues. V was trimmed by 1 base and J by 7 bases, leaving 17 bases between them. CDR1 and CDR2 (germline): SGHTA, FQGNSA. DNA of the CDR3: TGTGCCAGCAGCTTAGTGGCTCGGTGGGGAACCCAGCCCCAGCATTTT. It encodes CASSLVARWGTQPQHF.

This clonotype was seen only a few times. The rearrangement links TRBV3-1 to TRBJ2-1, with TRBD2 identical over 9 bases. Germline lookup yields CDR1 LGHDT and CDR2 YNNKEL (reference sequence). The junction had 14 bases not matched to a gene; V was cut back by 0 bases and J by 8 bases. The CDR3 covers 18 residues. The CDR3 region has the DNA TGTGCCAGCAGCCAAGATTGGGTGGTAAGCGGGAGGTTCGATGAGCAGTTCTTC. Its protein is CASSQDWVVSGRFDEQFF.

J is TRBJ2-7 and V is TRBV5-6; D possibly corresponds to TRBD2 (5 bases). With 2 bases removed from V and 7 bases from J, the gap between germline ends came to 16 bases. Germline lookup yields CDR1 SGHDT and CDR2 YYEEEE. The length of the CDR3 is 14 residues. The CDR3 region is CASSFSGISYEQYF. The CDR3 DNA reads as TGTGCCAGCAGCTTCTCGGGGATCTCTTATGAGCAGTACTTC.

The table lists this clonotype with many counts. The chain carries TRBV6-1 and TRBJ2-5; 7 bases match TRBD2. Germline V gives CDR1 MNHNS, CDR2 SASEGT. The length of the CDR3 is 12 residues. J lost 4 bases, V lost 8 bases, and 4 bases had no gene match. The DNA for the CDR3 is TGTGCCAGCTCGGCTAGCGGAGAGACCCAGTACTTC. It encodes CASSASGETQYF.

This clonotype occurred many times. The chain has TRBV10-1 and TRBJ2-7; D not resolved. This CDR3 region has 14 residues. Germline CDR1 and CDR2: WNHNN and SYGVQD (reference sequence). The V end was cut by 6 bases, the J end by 8 bases, with 20 bases between. The CDR3 DNA reads TGCGCCAGCAGGCAGAAGGAAGCGACATATAAGCAGTACTTC. Protein product: CASRQKEATYKQYF.